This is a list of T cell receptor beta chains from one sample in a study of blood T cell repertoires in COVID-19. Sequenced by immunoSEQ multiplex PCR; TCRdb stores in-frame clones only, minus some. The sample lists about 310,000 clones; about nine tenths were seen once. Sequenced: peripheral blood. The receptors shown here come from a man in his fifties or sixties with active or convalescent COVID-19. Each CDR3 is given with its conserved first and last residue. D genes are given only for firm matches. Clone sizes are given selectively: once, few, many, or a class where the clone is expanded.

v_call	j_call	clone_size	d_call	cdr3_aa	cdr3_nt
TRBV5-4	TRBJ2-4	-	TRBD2	CASSSSGGAENIQYF	TGTGCCAGCAGCTCGAGCGGGGGGGCCGAAAACATTCAGTACTTC
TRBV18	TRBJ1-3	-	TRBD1	CASSPAFGQGLVGTSGNTIYF	TGTGCCAGCTCACCCGCTTTCGGACAGGGCCTCGTGGGAACCTCTGGAAACACCATATATTTT
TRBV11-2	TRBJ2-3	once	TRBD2	CASSSLRRSGGAADTQYF	TGTGCCAGCAGCTCGTTAAGGCGTAGCGGGGGGGCGGCAGATACGCAGTATTTT
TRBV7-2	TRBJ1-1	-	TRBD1	CASSIDWDRGLEAFF	TGTGCCAGCAGCATAGACTGGGACAGGGGTCTGGAAGCTTTCTTT
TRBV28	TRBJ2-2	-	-	CASSPPRRGAPNTGELFF	TGTGCCAGCAGTCCTCCTAGGAGGGGCGCCCCGAACACCGGGGAGCTGTTTTTT
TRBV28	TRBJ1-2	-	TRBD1	CASSYPGQIYGYTF	TGTGCCAGCAGTTACCCGGGACAGATCTATGGCTACACCTTC
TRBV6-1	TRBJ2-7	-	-	CASSESQGYGEQYF	TGTGCCAGCAGTGAATCGCAGGGTTACGGCGAGCAGTACTTC
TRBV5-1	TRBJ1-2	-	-	CASSFGANYGYTF	TGCGCCAGCAGCTTCGGGGCTAACTATGGCTACACCTTC
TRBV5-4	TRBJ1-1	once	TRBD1	CASSPQPDRGTEAFF	TGTGCCAGCAGCCCCCAACCCGACAGGGGCACTGAAGCTTTCTTT
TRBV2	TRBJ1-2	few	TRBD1	CASSEDYRGYGYTF	TGTGCCAGCAGTGAAGACTACAGGGGGTATGGCTACACCTTC
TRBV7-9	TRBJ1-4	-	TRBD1	CASSLRFPTGANEKLFF	TGTGCCAGCAGCTTAAGGTTCCCGACAGGGGCTAATGAAAAACTGTTTTTT
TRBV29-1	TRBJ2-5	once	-	CSVEGLGVETQYF	TGCAGCGTTGAAGGACTAGGGGTAGAGACCCAGTACTTC
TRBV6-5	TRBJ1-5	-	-	CASRAYSNQPQHF	TGTGCCAGCAGGGCTTATAGCAATCAGCCCCAGCATTTT
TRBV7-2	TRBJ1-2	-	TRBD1	CASSLVTGGHYGYTF	TGTGCCAGCAGCTTAGTGACAGGGGGCCATTATGGCTACACCTTC
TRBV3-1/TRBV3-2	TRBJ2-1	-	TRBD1	CASSPGTGYNEQFF	TGTGCCAGCAGCCCCGGGACAGGGTACAATGAGCAGTTCTTC
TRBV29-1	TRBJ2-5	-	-	CSVLPVQGRRQETQYF	TGCAGCGTCTTACCAGTACAGGGTAGGCGGCAAGAGACCCAGTACTTC
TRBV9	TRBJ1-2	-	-	CASSVGVGGYGYTF	TGTGCCAGCAGCGTAGGTGTCGGGGGGTATGGCTACACCTTC
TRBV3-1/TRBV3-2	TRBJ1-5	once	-	CASSQGAGDNQPQHF	TGTGCCAGCAGCCAAGGGGCAGGGGACAATCAGCCCCAGCATTTT
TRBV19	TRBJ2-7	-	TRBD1	CASTRTGGSYEQYF	TGTGCCAGTACCCGGACAGGGGGTTCCTACGAGCAGTACTTC
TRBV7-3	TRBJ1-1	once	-	CASSLGLHGEAFF	TGTGCCAGCAGCTTGGGACTTCACGGAGAAGCTTTCTTT
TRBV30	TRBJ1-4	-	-	CAWSGGQSGEKLFF	TGTGCCTGGAGTGGCGGACAGTCGGGAGAAAAACTGTTTTTT
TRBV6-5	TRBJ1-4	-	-	CASKVRVGADEKLFF	TGTGCCAGCAAAGTCCGAGTGGGGGCCGATGAAAAACTGTTTTTT
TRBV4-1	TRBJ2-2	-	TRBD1	CASSQGPGQGATGELFF	TGCGCCAGCAGCCAAGGGCCGGGACAGGGGGCTACCGGGGAGCTGTTTTTT
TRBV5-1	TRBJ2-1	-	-	CASSLGQAPTGEQFF	TGCGCCAGCAGCTTGGGACAGGCCCCCACGGGCGAGCAGTTCTTC
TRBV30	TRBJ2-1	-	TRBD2	CAYGGWDYYNEQFF	TGTGCCTACGGTGGCTGGGACTACTACAATGAGCAGTTCTTC
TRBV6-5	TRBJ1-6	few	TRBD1	CATAEYRGLFSPLHF	TGTGCCACCGCCGAATACAGGGGGTTATTTTCACCCCTCCACTTT
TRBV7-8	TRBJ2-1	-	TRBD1	CASSPRDRYNEQFF	TGTGCCAGCAGCCCACGGGACAGGTACAATGAGCAGTTCTTC
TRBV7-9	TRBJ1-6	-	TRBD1	CASSPLGTGGNSPLHF	TGTGCCAGCAGCCCCCTTGGGACAGGGGGTAATTCACCCCTCCACTTT
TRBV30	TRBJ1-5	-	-	CAWSHTDLGNQPQHF	TGTGCCTGGAGTCACACTGACCTAGGCAATCAGCCCCAGCATTTT
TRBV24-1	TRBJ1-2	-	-	CATSDPDGYTF	TGTGCCACCAGTGACCCCGATGGCTACACCTTC
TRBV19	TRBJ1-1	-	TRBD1	CASRAGTANTEAFF	TGTGCCAGTAGAGCCGGGACAGCGAACACTGAAGCTTTCTTT
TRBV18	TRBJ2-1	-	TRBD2	CASSPGGAEYNEQFF	TGTGCCAGCTCGCCGGGAGGGGCGGAGTACAATGAGCAGTTCTTC